What follows are 12 T cell receptor beta chains derived from one specimen sequenced in a study of PD-1 blockade in classical Hodgkin lymphoma. Sequenced by immunoSEQ multiplex PCR; TCRdb stores in-frame clones only, minus some. This repertoire shows 20,000 to 25,000 clones, approximately 95% found once; its top ten account for about 3.7%. Time point here: newly diagnosed, previously untreated cHL patient sample. Sequenced input: peripheral blood mononuclear cells (PBMCs). All receptors derive from a human donor with classical Hodgkin lymphoma.

The rearrangement links TRBV29-1 to TRBJ1-2; D unclear. V lost 3 bases, J lost 0 bases, and 8 bases lay in between. The CDR3 sequence is 13 residues long. Germline assignment: CDR1 SQVTM and CDR2 ANQGSEA. Here the CDR3 DNA reads TGCAGCGTTGAGCGGGCCACTAACTATGGCTACACCTTC. Residues: CSVERATNYGYTF.

The chain links TRBV2 to TRBJ1-3; possible D gene TRBD1, 5 bases. Germline loops: CDR1 SNHLY, CDR2 FYNNEI. Deletions cut 6 bases from V and 0 bases from J, with 12 bases between. The CDR3 consists of 15 residues. The CDR3 spells CASSTGPSSGNTIYF. CDR3 in DNA: TGTGCCAGCAGCACAGGCCCGAGCTCTGGAAACACCATATATTTT.

This clone appeared a single time. The rearrangement uses TRBV7-2 and TRBJ2-7; 9 bases match TRBD2. The CDR3 has 15 residues. The junction had 3 bases not matched to a gene; V was cut back by 3 bases and J by 0 bases. Germline V lookup: CDR1 SGHTA, CDR2 FQGNSA. CDR3 sequence: CASSLSGGNSYEQYF. Here the CDR3 DNA reads TGTGCCAGCAGCTTGAGCGGGGGGAACTCCTACGAGCAGTACTTC. Full variable domain (outside the CDR3, taken from reference TRBV7-2 and TRBJ2-7): GAGVSQSPSNKVTEKGKDVELRCDPISGHTALYWYRQSLGQGLEFLIYFQGNSAPDKSGLPSDRFSAERTGGSVSTLTIQRTQQEDSAVYLCASSLSGGNSYEQYFGPGTRLTVT.

Only one count was recorded for this clone. V and J are TRBV4-2 and TRBJ2-6, with a tentative D call TRBD1 (6 bases). This CDR3 region has 21 residues. Trimming shortened V by 2 bases and J by 0 bases, and 23 bases separated the two germline ends. Per germline, CDR1 LGHNA and CDR2 YNFKEQ. The CDR3 here is CASSQWGRWSSGDSGANVLTF. The CDR3 DNA follows: TGTGCCAGCAGCCAATGGGGGAGATGGTCGTCAGGGGACTCTGGGGCCAACGTCCTGACTTTC.

V gene TRBV15 combines with J gene TRBJ1-5; D might be TRBD1 (6 bases). Germline V gene data show CDR1 as LNHNV and CDR2 as YYDKDF (reference sequence). The CDR3 runs 16 residues. V gave up 1 base and J gave up 6 bases, with 16 bases separating them. The CDR3 region has the DNA TGTGCCACCAGCAGAGTTGGGGGGCTGGTAGGTCAGCCCCAGCATTTT. Translating gives CATSRVGGLVGQPQHF. Supplemented by reference TRBV15 and TRBJ1-5, the full variable domain reads DAMVIQNPRYQVTQFGKPVTLSCSQTLNHNVMYWYQQKSSQAPKLLFHYYDKDFNNEADTPDNFQSRRPNTSFCFLDIRSPGLGDTAMYLCATSRVGGLVGQPQHFGDGTRLSIL.

The rearrangement joins TRBV19 to TRBJ2-7; TRBD1 matches 8 bases. This CDR3 has 13 residues. Germline V gene sequence: CDR1 LNHDA, CDR2 SQIVND (reference sequence). V lost 3 bases, J lost 5 bases, and 3 bases stayed unmatched. This CDR3 reads CASSIYRGNEQYF. CDR3 in DNA: TGTGCCAGTAGTATTTACAGGGGGAACGAGCAGTACTTC. Based on the CDR3 plus reference TRBV19 and TRBJ2-7, the full variable domain is DGGITQSPKYLFRKEGQNVTLSCEQNLNHDAMYWYRQDPGQGLRLIYYSQIVNDFQKGDIAEGYSVSREKKESFPLTVTSAQKNPTAFYLCASSIYRGNEQYFGPGTRLTVT.

The chain links TRBV11-2 to TRBJ2-7; 7 positions agree with TRBD1. V was pared by 4 bases and J by 1 base, with 7 bases of the junction left unmatched. The germline V gene has CDR1 SGHAT and CDR2 FQNNGV. The CDR3 totals 15 residues. The CDR3 region has the DNA TGTGCCAGCAGCTATAGACAGGGTAGGTCCTACGAGCAGTACTTC. It specifies CASSYRQGRSYEQYF.

This clone was observed once. The rearrangement joins TRBV7-2 to TRBJ2-3; 10 nucleotides match TRBD1. The CDR3 covers 15 residues. Trimming removed 1 base from V and 7 bases from J; junction bases left unmatched: 5. CDR1 and CDR2 (germline): SGHTA, FQGNSA. The CDR3 here is CASSLEGTGVNTQYF. CDR3 sequence (DNA): TGTGCCAGCAGCTTAGAAGGGACAGGGGTAAATACGCAGTATTTT.

The chain links TRBV27 to TRBJ2-1, with 13 bases that match TRBD2. The length of the CDR3 is 16 residues. V gave up 4 bases and J gave up 9 bases; unmatched junction bases: 9. Germline V gives CDR1 MNHEY, CDR2 SMNVEV (reference sequence). CDR3 nucleotides: TGTGCCAGCAGTTCCCAACTAGCGGGGGGGCTACCTGAGCAGTTCTTC. It yields the protein CASSSQLAGGLPEQFF.

Note on this clone: Different DNA sequences within this sample yield the same CDR3. This chain uses TRBV27 with TRBJ2-7, with D perhaps TRBD2 (6 bases). Between the trimmed V and J ends, which lost 2 bases and 6 bases, there was a span of 8 bases. Germline-derived CDR1 and CDR2 are MNHEY and SMNVEV (reference sequence). There are 12 residues in the CDR3. The CDR3 DNA follows: TGTGCCAGCAGTTTACCGCGGGGCGAGCAGTACTTC. This encodes CASSLPRGEQYF.

The chain joins TRBV30 to TRBJ1-4, with no clear D. The CDR3 has 10 residues. Trimming pared 2 bases from V and 8 bases from J, leaving 3 bases between. CDR1 is GTSNPN and CDR2 is SVGIG in the germline V gene (reference sequence). In DNA, the CDR3 is TGTGCCTGGAGTCGGGAAAAACTGTTTTTT. It is translated as CAWSREKLFF.

CDR3 nucleotides: TGTGCCACCAGCGGGCCCACTAGCGGGAGTGAGAGAGGCACAGATACGCAGTATTTT. This encodes CATSGPTSGSERGTDTQYF. The V call is TRBV15, the J call TRBJ2-3, with 11 bases aligning to TRBD2. Trimming cost V 5 bases and J 1 base; bases outside gene matches: 14. This CDR3 region has 19 residues. Germline CDR1 and CDR2: LNHNV and YYDKDF (reference sequence).